This T cell receptor beta chain derives from a study of cytomegalovirus exposure and HLA in healthy donors. Whole-study results and caveats: Specificity of a few CMV-associated chains for CMV antigens was verified in vitro.

As to this clone: Its antigen is as yet unknown.

V lost 5 bases and J lost 1; bases outside the gene matches: 5. The CDR3 loop spans 16 amino acids. The germline CDR1 and CDR2 sequences are SGHVS and FNYEAQ. TCRdb keeps only in-frame clones here, not all; method: immunoSEQ multiplex PCR. This sample carries 140,000 or so clones, about nine tenths of them seen once, and the ten largest clones take roughly 6.7%. The chain couples TRBV7-6 to TRBJ2-7; 13 nucleotides line up with TRBD2. The sample consisted of PBMCs. This TCR was sampled from a woman in her twenties or thirties in good health and CMV-seropositive. The DNA of the CDR3 is TGTGCCAGCAGCCCGGGACTAGCGGGATCTTCCTACGAGCAGTACTTC. Translated: CASSPGLAGSSYEQYF.